This TCR beta chain was retrieved from a study of technical replicates of blood from a handful of donors. This clone was picked up one time. Method: immunoSEQ multiplex PCR; TCRdb's copy keeps in-frame clones and lacks some. The sample consists of around 73,000 clones, around nine tenths of them appearing once. The CDR3 length is 20 residues. Sequencing input: PBMCs. This receptor was obtained from a human donor in good health. Some clones in this sample may be carry-over from other donors' samples. The J gene is TRBJ1-6, the V gene TRBV1; TRBD1 was called by the table and not checked on the DNA. TRBV1 is listed as a pseudogene. The CDR3, as DNA: TGCACCAGCAGCCAAGACCCCCCGACAGTCCGACTCTCCTATAATTCACCCCTCCACTTT. This gives the protein CTSSQDPPTVRLSYNSPLHF.